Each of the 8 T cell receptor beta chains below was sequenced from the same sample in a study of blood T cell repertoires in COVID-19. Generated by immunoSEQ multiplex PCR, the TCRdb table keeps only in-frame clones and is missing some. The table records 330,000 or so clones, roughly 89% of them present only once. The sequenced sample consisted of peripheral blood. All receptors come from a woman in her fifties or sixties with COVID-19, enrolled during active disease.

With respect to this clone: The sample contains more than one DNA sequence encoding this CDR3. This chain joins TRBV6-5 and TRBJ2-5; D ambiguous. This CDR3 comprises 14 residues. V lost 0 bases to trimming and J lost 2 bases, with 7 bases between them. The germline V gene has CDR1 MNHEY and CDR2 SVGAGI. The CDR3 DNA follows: TGTGCCAGCAGTTACTCGGCAGGTCAAGAGACCCAGTACTTC. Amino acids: CASSYSAGQETQYF.

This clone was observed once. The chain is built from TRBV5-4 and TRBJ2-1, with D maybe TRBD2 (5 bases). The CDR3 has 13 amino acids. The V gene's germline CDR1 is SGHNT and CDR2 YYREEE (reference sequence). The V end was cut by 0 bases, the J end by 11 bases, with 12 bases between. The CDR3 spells CASSLVRSGKQFF. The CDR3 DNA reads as TGTGCCAGCAGCTTGGTTAGGAGCGGCAAGCAGTTCTTC.

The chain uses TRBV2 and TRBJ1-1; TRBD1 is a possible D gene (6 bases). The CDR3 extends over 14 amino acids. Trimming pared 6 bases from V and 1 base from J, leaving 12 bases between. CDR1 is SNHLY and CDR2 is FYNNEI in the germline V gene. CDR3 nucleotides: TGTGCCAGCAGAGTACAGGGCACGAACACTGAAGCTTTCTTT. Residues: CASRVQGTNTEAFF.

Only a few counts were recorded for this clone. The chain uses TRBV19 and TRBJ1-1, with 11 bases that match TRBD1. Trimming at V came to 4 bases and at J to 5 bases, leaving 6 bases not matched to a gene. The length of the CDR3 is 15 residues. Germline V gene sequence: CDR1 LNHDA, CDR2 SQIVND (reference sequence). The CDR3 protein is CASSTRTGGRTEAFF. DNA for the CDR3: TGTGCCAGTAGTACACGGACAGGGGGCCGGACTGAAGCTTTCTTT.

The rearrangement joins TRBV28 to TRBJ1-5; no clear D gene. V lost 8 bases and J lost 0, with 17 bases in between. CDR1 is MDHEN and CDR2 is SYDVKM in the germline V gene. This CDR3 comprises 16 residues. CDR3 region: CASRGPSYYSNQPQHF. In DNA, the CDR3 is TGTGCCAGCCGAGGGCCCTCCTATTATAGCAATCAGCCCCAGCATTTT.

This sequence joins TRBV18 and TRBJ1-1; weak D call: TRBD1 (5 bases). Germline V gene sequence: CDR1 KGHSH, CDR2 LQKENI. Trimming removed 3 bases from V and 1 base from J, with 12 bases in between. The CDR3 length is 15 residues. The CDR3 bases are TGTGCCAGCTCACCCAATGTGGGGGGGAACACTGAAGCTTTCTTT. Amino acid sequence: CASSPNVGGNTEAFF.

DNA for the CDR3: TGTGCCAGCAGCTTAGGAGGACAGGGAGGGATTCTAGCCAAAAACATTCAGTACTTC. The encoded protein is CASSLGGQGGILAKNIQYF. This chain joins TRBV7-8 and TRBJ2-4; perhaps TRBD1 as D (8 bases). CDR1 SGHVS and CDR2 FQNEAQ come from the germline V gene. The CDR3 length is 19 residues. With 1 base removed from V and 0 bases from J, the gap between germline ends came to 19 bases.

The CDR3 spells CASSRMGRPPYGYTF. CDR3 nucleotide sequence: TGTGCCAGCAGCCGAATGGGCCGACCCCCATATGGCTACACCTTC. The chain joins TRBV7-9 to TRBJ1-2; unclear D gene. V was trimmed by 5 bases and J by 5 bases, leaving 18 bases between them. Looked up from germline, CDR1 is SEHNR and CDR2 is FQNEAQ (reference sequence). The CDR3 is 15 residues long.